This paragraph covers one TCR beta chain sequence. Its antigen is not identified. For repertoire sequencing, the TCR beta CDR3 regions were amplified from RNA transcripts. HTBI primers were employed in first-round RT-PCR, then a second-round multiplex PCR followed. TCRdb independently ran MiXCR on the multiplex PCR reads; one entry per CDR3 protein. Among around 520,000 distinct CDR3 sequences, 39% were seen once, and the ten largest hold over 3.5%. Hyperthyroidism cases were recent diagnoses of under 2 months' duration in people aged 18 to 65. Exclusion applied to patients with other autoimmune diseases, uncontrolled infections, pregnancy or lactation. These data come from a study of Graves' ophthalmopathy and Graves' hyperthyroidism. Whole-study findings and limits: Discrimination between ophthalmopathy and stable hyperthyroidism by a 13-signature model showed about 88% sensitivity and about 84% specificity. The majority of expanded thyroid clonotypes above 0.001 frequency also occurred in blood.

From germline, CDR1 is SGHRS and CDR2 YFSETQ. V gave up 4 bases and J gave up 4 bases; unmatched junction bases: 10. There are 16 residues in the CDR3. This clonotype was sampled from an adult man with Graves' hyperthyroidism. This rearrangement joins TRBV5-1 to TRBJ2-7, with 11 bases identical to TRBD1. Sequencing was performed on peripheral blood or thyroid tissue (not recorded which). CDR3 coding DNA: TGCGCCAGCAGCAGTTATTCCGGGACAGGGGGATACGAGCAGTACTTC. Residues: CASSSYSGTGGYEQYF. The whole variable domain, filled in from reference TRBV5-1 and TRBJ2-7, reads KAGVTQTPRYLIKTRGQQVTLSCSPISGHRSVSWYQQTPGQGLQFLFEYFSETQRNKGNFPGRFSGRQFSNSRSEMNVSTLELGDSALYLCASSSYSGTGGYEQYFGPGTRLTVT.